These 26 T cell receptor beta chains were sequenced from one sample in a study of CD8+CD57+ T cells in acquired aplastic anemia. Flow cytometry had shown expanded CD8+CD57+ cells in the patients chosen for sequencing. It was genomic DNA that served as the template for profiling TCR beta VDJ and CDR3. One entry per CDR3 protein, called by TCRdb with MiXCR from the reads. The sample lists a few hundred thousand distinct CDR3 sequences; less than 35% were seen once. The sequenced material came from sorted CD4+, CD8+, or CD8+CD57+ T cells (not recorded which) from PBMCs. Receptors were obtained from a human donor with aplastic anemia.

The CDR3 DNA reads TGTGCCAGTAGTATAGGGGTTCGAGGGGGAGTTTTCTTT. Its translation is CASSIGVRGGVFF. This chain joins TRBV19 and TRBJ1-1; possible D gene TRBD1, 6 bases. The V gene lost 1 base and the J gene lost 13 bases, with 16 bases spanning the gap. The CDR3 has 13 residues. From germline, CDR1 is LNHDA and CDR2 SQIVND (reference sequence).

This clonotype was observed a handful of times. The rearrangement joins TRBV20-1 to TRBJ1-1; 9 bases agree with TRBD1. This CDR3 region has 14 residues. Germline V gene data show CDR1 as DFQATT and CDR2 as SNEGSKA (reference sequence). With 5 bases clipped from V and 4 bases from J, the junction kept 8 bases outside the gene matches. CDR3 DNA sequence: TGCAGTGCTCGAAAACAGGGGGCTGGCACTGAAGCTTTCTTT. Protein sequence: CSARKQGAGTEAFF.

Concerning this clonotype: Relative to the germline gene, one junction end is altered; a read error may explain this. The V and J genes are TRBV7-2 and TRBJ1-1; D remains unclear. From germline, CDR1 is SGHTA and CDR2 FQGNSA. The CDR3 has 14 amino acids. In DNA form, the CDR3 reads TGTGCCAGCAGCTTATACGGGATGAACACTGGAGCTTTCTTT. As protein: CASSLYGMNTGAFF.

This sequence joins TRBV2 and TRBJ2-2, with D hard to call. V dropped 8 bases and J dropped 0 bases, with 4 bases sitting between them. Germline values: CDR1 SNHLY, CDR2 FYNNEI. The CDR3 has 12 amino acids. The chain's CDR3 is CASCANTGELFF. In nucleotides, the CDR3 is TGTGCCAGCTGTGCGAACACCGGGGAGCTGTTTTTT.

For this clonotype: One junction end disagrees with the germline gene, perhaps due to a read error. This CDR3 is CGASTSGDYNEQFF. The CDR3, as DNA: TGCGGTGCTTCGACTAGCGGGGACTACAATGAGCAGTTCTTC. V is TRBV20-1 and J is TRBJ2-1; 11 nucleotides agree with TRBD2. Germline loops: CDR1 DFQATT, CDR2 SNEGSKA (reference sequence). The CDR3 loop spans 14 amino acids.

This clonotype was picked up many times. The rearrangement links TRBV7-9 to TRBJ1-2; the D gene is possibly TRBD1 (6 bases). Germline-derived CDR1 and CDR2 are SEHNR and FQNEAQ (reference sequence). Trimming left V 5 bases short and J 2 bases short, with 9 bases between. This CDR3 comprises 13 residues. The DNA of the CDR3 is TGTGCCAGCAGCCCAGGGGTGAACTATGGCTACACCTTC. Translating it yields CASSPGVNYGYTF.

This clonotype was seen a handful of times. The chain employs TRBV6-1 and TRBJ2-7, with TRBD2 matching over 9 bases. The CDR3 sequence is 15 residues long. Germline values: CDR1 MNHNS, CDR2 SASEGT. V dropped 4 bases and J dropped 0; count of bases not matched to a gene: 4. The CDR3 reads CASSVTAGGSYEQYF. CDR3 in DNA: TGTGCCAGCAGTGTGACAGCGGGAGGCTCCTACGAGCAGTACTTC.

This clonotype came up a few times. The V gene is TRBV25-1, the J gene TRBJ1-6, with D maybe TRBD1 (6 bases). This CDR3 spans 18 amino acids. Trimming removed 7 bases from V and 4 bases from J, with 23 bases in between. Germline V gene sequence: CDR1 MGHDK, CDR2 SYGVNS. CDR3 bases: TGTGCCAGCACAATCGGACAGAGACGAAGGCCTTATAATTCACCCCTCCACTTT. This gives the protein CASTIGQRRRPYNSPLHF.

CDR3 sequence reads: CASSLEEDQETQYF. Written as DNA, the CDR3 is TGTGCCAGCAGCTTAGAGGAGGACCAAGAGACCCAGTACTTC. The chain carries TRBV7-9 and TRBJ2-5; D perhaps matches TRBD2 (5 bases). V was cut by 1 base and J by 0 bases, with 6 bases left in between. This CDR3 spans 14 amino acids. CDR1 SEHNR and CDR2 FQNEAQ come from the germline V gene (reference sequence).

This clonotype was observed many times. This sequence joins TRBV20-1 and TRBJ1-5; 8 bases are shared with TRBD1. The CDR3 has 15 amino acids. V lost 5 bases, J lost 7 bases, and 13 bases stayed unmatched. Germline V gene sequence: CDR1 DFQATT, CDR2 SNEGSKA (reference sequence). The CDR3 bases are TGCAGTGCTGGGAAGATGACAGGGGTAGGACAGCCCCAGCATTTT. Residues: CSAGKMTGVGQPQHF.

The V and J genes are TRBV5-8 and TRBJ1-4; 9 nucleotides align to TRBD1. CDR1 SGHTS and CDR2 YDEGEE come from the germline V gene. The CDR3 totals 13 residues. J was trimmed by 6 bases and V by 4 bases; bases with no gene match: 1. The CDR3 DNA reads TGTGCCAGCAGCCGGGACAGGGATGAAAAACTGTTTTTT. Translation: CASSRDRDEKLFF.

This clonotype occurred many times. The chain links TRBV6-2 or TRBV6-3 to TRBJ1-6; 7 nucleotides align to TRBD1. This CDR3 is built from 17 residues. CDR1 is MNHEY and CDR2 is SVGEGT in the germline V gene. V lost 0 bases and J lost 9; bases outside the gene matches: 11. The CDR3 protein is CASSYSTGPGLGSPLHF. CDR3 sequence (DNA): TGTGCCAGCAGTTACTCGACAGGGCCAGGACTTGGTTCACCCCTCCACTTT.

The DNA for the CDR3 is TGTGCCAGCACCGGACCCCCCGGCAATCAGCCCCAGCATTTT. The encoded protein is CASTGPPGNQPQHF. The chain has TRBV6-1 and TRBJ1-5; D not certain. CDR1 is MNHNS, CDR2 SASEGT, per germline. V lost 7 bases and J lost 2, with 12 bases in between. This CDR3 has 14 residues.

This sequence joins TRBV5-5 and TRBJ1-5, with D unclear. The CDR3 has 15 amino acids. V lost 4 bases and J 9 bases, leaving 20 bases between the germline ends. Germline V gene sequence: CDR1 SGHKS, CDR2 YYEKEE (reference sequence). The CDR3, as DNA: TGTGCCAGCAGCATTGAACCCACGGGGTACGGGCCCCAGCATTTT. Its protein is CASSIEPTGYGPQHF.

For this clonotype: Being one base from a much bigger clone, this may be a read error. The chain's CDR3 is CASSLEGSTNCGYTF. DNA of the CDR3: TGTGCCAGCAGCTTAGAGGGCAGTACTAACTGTGGCTACACCTTC. The J gene is TRBJ1-2, the V gene TRBV11-2, with D hard to call. This CDR3 region has 15 residues. The germline V gene encodes CDR1 SGHAT and CDR2 FQNNGV.

The chain combines TRBV24-1 with TRBJ2-5; the D gene could be TRBD1 or TRBD2 (7 bases each). The ends were cut back, 2 bases at V and 2 bases at J, with 14 bases in the middle. The CDR3 contains 16 residues. CDR1 is KGHDR and CDR2 is SFDVKD in the germline V gene. The CDR3 DNA sequence: TGTGCCACCAGTGATTCAGGGGGGGCCGTACAAGAGACCCAGTACTTC. Translating it yields CATSDSGGAVQETQYF.

The genes are TRBV5-1 and TRBJ2-5; D unresolved. Germline loops: CDR1 SGHRS, CDR2 YFSETQ. The CDR3 sequence is 13 residues long. V lost 4 bases, J lost 1 base, and 8 bases lay in between. CDR3 nucleotide sequence: TGCGCCAGCAGCCAGAATGGCCAAGAGACCCAGTACTTC. Protein sequence: CASSQNGQETQYF.

This clonotype was seen more than once but under ten times. The chain carries TRBV19 and TRBJ2-7; 11 bases agree with TRBD1. The CDR3 is 13 amino acids. Trimming at V came to 11 bases and at J to 7 bases, leaving 10 bases not matched to a gene. Per the germline V gene, CDR1 is LNHDA and CDR2 is SQIVND (reference sequence). CDR3 sequence: CAWDRGIRLEQYF. CDR3 sequence (DNA): TGTGCCTGGGACAGGGGGATTCGGTTGGAGCAGTACTTC.

The rearrangement links TRBV29-1 to TRBJ2-3; TRBD1 matches 8 bases. The germline V gene has CDR1 SQVTM and CDR2 ANQGSEA. The CDR3 runs 15 residues. The J segment lost 0 bases and the V segment lost 1 base, leaving 3 bases of the junction unmatched. Written as DNA, the CDR3 is TGCAGCGTTGAAGGCACAGGGGGGAGCACAGATACGCAGTATTTT. Its protein product is CSVEGTGGSTDTQYF.

At least ten counts were recorded for this clonotype. CDR3 loop: CSAIYLRQGSYGYTF. The CDR3 DNA reads TGCAGTGCAATTTACTTAAGACAGGGGAGCTATGGCTACACCTTC. The chain has TRBV20-1 and TRBJ1-2; 8 nucleotides line up with TRBD1. The V gene end was trimmed by 6 bases and the J gene end by 4 bases; junction bases not matched to a gene: 13. The CDR3 has 15 residues. The germline CDR1 and CDR2 sequences are DFQATT and SNEGSKA (reference sequence).

The J gene is TRBJ2-1, the V gene TRBV6-1; TRBD1 matches 7 bases. The CDR3 extends over 15 amino acids. Germline assignment: CDR1 MNHNS and CDR2 SASEGT. V gave up 6 bases and J gave up 3 bases; unmatched junction bases: 8. The CDR3 DNA is TGTGCCAGCAGCCGCAAGGGGGCAGGCTACAATGAGCAGTTCTTC. Amino acid sequence: CASSRKGAGYNEQFF.

The rearrangement joins TRBV19 to TRBJ2-6, with 9 bases identical to TRBD1. V lost 7 bases and J lost 2; bases outside the gene matches: 12. The CDR3 has 18 amino acids. Germline V lookup: CDR1 LNHDA, CDR2 SQIVND (reference sequence). The CDR3 DNA reads TGTGCCAGTACCCCATCCGGACAGGGGTTTACTGGGGCCAACGTCCTGACTTTC. As protein: CASTPSGQGFTGANVLTF.

This clonotype was detected many times. V and J are TRBV7-8 and TRBJ2-7; 7 nucleotides align to TRBD2. The CDR3 sequence is 16 residues long. CDR1 and CDR2 from the germline V gene are SGHVS and FQNEAQ. Trimming at V came to 0 bases and at J to 6 bases, leaving 11 bases not matched to a gene. CDR3 sequence: CASSLALVGRTTEQYF. The CDR3 DNA reads TGTGCCAGCAGCTTAGCGTTGGTCGGGAGGACCACCGAGCAGTACTTC.

The table lists this clonotype with a few counts. The junction shows a germline mismatch at one end, possibly a read error. The V gene is TRBV7-3, the J gene TRBJ2-5; no reliable D call. This CDR3 is built from 13 residues. The germline V gene encodes CDR1 SGHTA and CDR2 FQGTGA. The CDR3 here is CASSQGMQETQYF. CDR3 sequence (DNA): TGCGCCAGCAGCCAAGGAATGCAAGAGACCCAGTACTTC.

This clonotype was counted ten times or more. The chain combines TRBV20-1 with TRBJ1-2; D unclear. V lost 6 bases and J 4 bases, leaving 15 bases between the germline ends. The CDR3 sequence is 13 residues long. Germline V CDR1 and CDR2: DFQATT, SNEGSKA (reference sequence). CDR3 in DNA: TGCAGTGCACACCCAACCAGAAGCTATGGCTACACCTTC. This encodes CSAHPTRSYGYTF.

As regards this clonotype: One end of the junction is discordant with germline, which a read error may explain. The chain links TRBV24-1 to TRBJ1-2, with D unresolved. CDR1 and CDR2 from the germline V gene are KGHDR and SFDVKD. CDR3 length: 14 amino acids. Here the CDR3 DNA reads TGTGCCGCCAGTGACCCTATCGGCCAAGTTGGCTACACCTTC. Translated: CAASDPIGQVGYTF.